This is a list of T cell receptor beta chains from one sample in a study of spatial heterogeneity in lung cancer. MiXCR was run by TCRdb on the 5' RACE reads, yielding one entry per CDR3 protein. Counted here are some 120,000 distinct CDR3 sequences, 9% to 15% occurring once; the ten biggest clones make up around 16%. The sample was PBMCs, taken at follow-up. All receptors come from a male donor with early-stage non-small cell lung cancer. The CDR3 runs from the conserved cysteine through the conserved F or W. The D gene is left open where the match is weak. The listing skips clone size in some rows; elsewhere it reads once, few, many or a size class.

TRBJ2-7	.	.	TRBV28	CASSLSFVGRTSYEQYF	TGTGCCAGCAGTTTATCCTTCGTGGGACGGACCTCCTACGAGCAGTACTTC
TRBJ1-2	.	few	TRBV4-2	CASSQDQGIGYTF	TGTGCCAGCAGCCAAGATCAGGGGATCGGCTACACCTTC
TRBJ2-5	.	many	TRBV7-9	CASSLDSAVYF	TGTGCCAGCAGCTTGGATTCCGCAGTGTACTTC
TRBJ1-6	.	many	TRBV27	CASRRYGPNNSPLHF	TGTGCCAGCAGACGCTATGGGCCCAATAATTCACCCCTCCACTTT
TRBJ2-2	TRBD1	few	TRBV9	CASSSRDRISGELFF	TGTGCCAGCAGCTCCCGGGACAGAATTTCCGGGGAGCTGTTTTTT
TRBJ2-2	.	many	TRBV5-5	CASSVDSANTGELFF	TGTGCCAGCAGCGTGGACAGTGCGAACACCGGGGAGCTGTTTTTT
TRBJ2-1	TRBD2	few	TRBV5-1	CASSSSSGVTYNEQFF	TGCGCCAGCAGCTCGTCTAGCGGGGTGACCTACAATGAGCAGTTCTTC
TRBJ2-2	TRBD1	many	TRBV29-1	CSVADRGRFTGELFF	TGCAGCGTTGCCGACAGGGGCCGTTTCACCGGGGAGCTGTTTTTT
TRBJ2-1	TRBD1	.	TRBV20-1	CSARPTGRNEQFF	TGCAGTGCACGACCGACAGGGCGTAATGAGCAGTTCTTC
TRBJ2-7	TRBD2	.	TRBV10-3	CAISESGLLYEQYF	TGTGCCATCAGTGAGTCGGGACTACTTTACGAGCAGTACTTC
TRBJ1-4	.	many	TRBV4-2	CASSRQVDNEKLFF	TGTGCCAGCAGCCGACAGGTTGATAATGAAAAACTGTTTTTT
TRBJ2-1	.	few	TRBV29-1	CSVGHPYNEQFF	TGCAGCGTCGGACATCCCTACAATGAGCAGTTCTTC
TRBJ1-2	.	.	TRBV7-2	CASSPRSGGYGYTF	TGTGCCAGCAGCCCCCGCAGCGGGGGCTATGGCTACACCTTC
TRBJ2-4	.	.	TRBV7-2	CASSAGPLLTKNIQYF	TGTGCCAGCAGCGCGGGCCCCCTCCTGACCAAAAACATTCAGTACTTC
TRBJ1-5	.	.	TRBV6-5	CASSSTGAYSNQPQHF	TGTGCCAGCAGTTCGACAGGTGCCTATAGCAATCAGCCCCAGCATTTT
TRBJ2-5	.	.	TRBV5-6	CASSRRTGSQETQYF	TGTGCCAGCAGCCGTAGAACAGGGTCCCAAGAGACCCAGTACTTC
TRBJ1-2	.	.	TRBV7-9	CASSRGSDSHGYTF	TGTGCCAGCAGCCGTGGAAGCGACAGTCATGGCTACACCTTC
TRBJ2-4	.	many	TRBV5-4	CASSLAGTPLQYF	TGTGCCAGCAGCTTGGCAGGGACACCGCTTCAGTACTTC
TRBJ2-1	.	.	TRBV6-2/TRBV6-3	CASSYTYNEQFF	TGTGCCAGCAGTTACACCTACAATGAGCAGTTCTTC
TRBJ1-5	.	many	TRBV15	CATSRSTAKGDQPQHF	TGTGCCACCAGCAGATCGACGGCGAAGGGGGATCAGCCCCAGCATTTT
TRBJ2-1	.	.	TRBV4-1	CASSQDNQPPYNEQFF	TGCGCCAGCAGCCAAGACAACCAGCCTCCCTACAATGAGCAGTTCTTC
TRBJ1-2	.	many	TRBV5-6	CASSLARPIYGYTF	TGTGCCAGCAGCTTGGCCCGGCCTATCTATGGCTACACCTTC
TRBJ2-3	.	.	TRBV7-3	CASSPGTSQDTQYF	TGTGCCAGCAGCCCGGGGACATCCCAAGATACGCAGTATTTT
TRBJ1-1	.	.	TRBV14	CASSQLGHTEAFF	TGTGCCAGCAGCCAATTGGGCCACACTGAAGCTTTCTTT
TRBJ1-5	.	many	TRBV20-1	CSAPGRGPRSNQPQHF	TGCAGTGCCCCAGGGAGGGGCCCACGTAGCAATCAGCCCCAGCATTTT
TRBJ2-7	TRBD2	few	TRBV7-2	CASSSTSGDSYEQYF	TGTGCCAGCAGCTCGACTAGCGGGGACTCCTACGAGCAGTACTTC
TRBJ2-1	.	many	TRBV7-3	CASSLGGQRYNEQFF	TGTGCCAGCAGCTTAGGGGGTCAGCGCTACAATGAGCAGTTCTTC
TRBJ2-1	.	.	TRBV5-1	CASSPSGTTYNEQFF	TGCGCCAGCAGCCCTAGTGGGACCACCTACAATGAGCAGTTCTTC
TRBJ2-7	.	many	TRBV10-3	CAIRNSYEQYF	TGTGCCATCAGAAATTCCTACGAGCAGTACTTC
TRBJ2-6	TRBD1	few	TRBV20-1	CSARVTGAPTSGANVLTF	TGCAGTGCTAGGGTGACAGGGGCCCCAACTTCTGGGGCCAACGTCCTGACTTTC
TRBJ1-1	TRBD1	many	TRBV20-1	CSARETTGGIEAFF	TGCAGTGCTAGAGAGACCACAGGGGGAATTGAAGCTTTCTTT
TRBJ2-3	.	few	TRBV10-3	CAISEARGNTDTQYF	TGTGCCATCAGTGAAGCCCGGGGGAACACAGATACGCAGTATTTT
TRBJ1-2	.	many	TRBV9	CASSDLEGLLGYTF	TGTGCCAGCAGCGACCTTGAGGGACTCCTTGGCTACACCTTC
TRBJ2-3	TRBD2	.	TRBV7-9	CASSFGLAGVKDTQYF	TGTGCCAGCAGTTTCGGACTAGCGGGGGTGAAAGATACGCAGTATTTT
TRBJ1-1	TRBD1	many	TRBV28	CASGWTGNTEAFF	TGTGCCAGCGGGTGGACAGGGAACACTGAAGCTTTCTTT
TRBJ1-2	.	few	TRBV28	CASSLGGTPKDGYTF	TGTGCCAGCAGCCTTGGAGGGACGCCGAAGGATGGCTACACCTTC
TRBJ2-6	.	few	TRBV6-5	CASRLGNSGANVLTF	TGTGCCAGCAGACTAGGGAACTCTGGGGCCAACGTCCTGACTTTC
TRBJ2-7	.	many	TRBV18	CASSPRTGEYEQYF	TGTGCCAGCTCACCGCGGACGGGGGAATACGAGCAGTACTTC
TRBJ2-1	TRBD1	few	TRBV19	CASSKTGDSPYNEQFF	TGTGCCAGTAGCAAAACAGGGGACAGCCCCTACAATGAGCAGTTCTTC
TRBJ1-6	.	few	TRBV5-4	CASSLLTPKSSPLHF	TGTGCCAGCAGCTTGCTGACCCCAAAGAGTTCACCCCTCCACTTT
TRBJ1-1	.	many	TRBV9	CASSVGSDRTTEAFF	TGTGCCAGCAGCGTAGGTTCGGACAGAACCACTGAAGCTTTCTTT
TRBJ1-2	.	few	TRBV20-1	CSASVEDGYTF	TGCAGTGCTAGCGTGGAAGATGGCTACACCTTC
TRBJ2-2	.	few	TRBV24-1	CATSRDGYTGELFF	TGTGCCACCAGCCGGGACGGCTACACCGGGGAGCTGTTTTTT
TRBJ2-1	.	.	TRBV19	CASSIGAGPFNEQFF	TGTGCCAGTAGTATCGGTGCGGGTCCTTTCAATGAGCAGTTCTTC